The source of this T cell receptor (beta chain) is a study of blood T cell repertoires in COVID-19 (dated by TCRdb to 2018 to 2020). A note on the overall study: The collaborator samples originated in the United States, Italy and Spain and spanned the acute and convalescent phases of COVID-19. Samples were obtained from the ongoing ImmuneRACE study (first 160 participants) and from about 1,300 subjects provided by 6 global collaborators. The material from the prospective study consisted of cDNA or gDNA derived from T cells, B-cell-depleted T cells, or PBMCs. A freely available public database, intended as a resource for researchers studying the immune response to SARS-CoV-2, is where the repertoires were released. The dataset comprised deeply sampled blood TCRbeta repertoires from subjects exposed to, actively infected with, or recovered from COVID-19. Where HLA class I and class II types were available, the types were taken from metadata supplied by the sample provider, not from assay-based typing. Sample metadata almost always included a de-identified subject ID, COVID-19 status, age in years and sex. Study-level results and caveats: How much clinical and demographic metadata was included differed by source and by participant, and the metadata was provided uncurated.

A remark on this clone: What antigen it recognizes has not been identified. No base-level quality is on record; no much larger clone is a single base apart.

Taken from cysteine to phenylalanine, the CDR3 has 14 residues. Only the CDR3 part of the read is kept: 42 bases, read in frame from the first base. For CDR1 and CDR2, the germline V gene (reference sequence) lists LNHDA and SQIVND. The V end gives up 7 bases and the J end 2 bases, leaving 7 bases in the junction not matched to a gene. TCRbeta CDR3 regions were amplified from genomic DNA by means of the immunoSEQ Assay, a bias-controlled multiplex PCR. On the study's bioinformatics: Within the assay, amplification of reference gene primers was used to estimate how many nucleated cells each sample contained. To quantify the absolute abundance of each unique TCRbeta CDR3 rearrangement, sequence reads were collapsed and filtered. Productive Simpson clonality was computed per sample as the square root of Simpson's diversity index over productive rearrangements. As stored in TCRdb, this immuneACCESS dataset retains in-frame rearrangements with V and J assigned. A fraction of the clones does not appear; measured against another copy, unresolved V genes explain less than half of the discrepancy, and the remainder lacks a known reason. The V and J calls and clone size were taken over from that table, and D and trimming were inferred from the DNA. This sample lists 70,000 to 95,000 clones; roughly four fifths were detected once. 10% to 15% of the sample lies in the top ten.

Collaborating institutions collected whole blood in K2EDTA tubes following their own protocols. For TCRbeta analysis, collaborator samples were shipped as frozen whole blood, as isolated PBMCs, or as DNA extracted from either sample type. The sequence is built from TRBV19 and TRBJ1-2, and 7 junctional nucleotides match TRBD1. The receptor's source is a human donor in a cohort sampled during active COVID-19. Input material: peripheral blood. The CDR3 reads as follows: CASTRQGRNYGYTF. The DNA sequence reads TGTGCCAGTACCCGACAGGGCAGGAACTATGGCTACACCTTC.